The 5 T cell receptor beta chains below were found in one sample sequenced in a study of blood T cell repertoires in COVID-19. Here immunoSEQ multiplex PCR was the method, and the copy in TCRdb shows in-frame clones only, minus some. The repertoire holds 100,000 to 150,000 clones, with around three quarters as singletons. Specimen: peripheral blood. The receptor set was obtained from an older man with acute or convalescent COVID-19.

The table lists this clone with a few counts. The chain employs TRBV3-1 (or the pseudogene TRBV3-2) and TRBJ2-3; maybe TRBD1 (5 bases). Looked up from germline, CDR1 is LGHDT and CDR2 is YNNKEL (reference sequence). The CDR3 sequence is 15 residues long. V shed 0 bases and J shed 3 bases, with 10 bases lying between them. The CDR3, as DNA: TGTGCCAGCAGCCAAGAATTAGGGGCAACAGATACGCAGTATTTT. This codes for CASSQELGATDTQYF.

The CDR3 DNA reads TGCGCCAGCAGCCAAGATGGAACAGGGCCTTATGGCTACACCTTC. Translation gives CASSQDGTGPYGYTF. The V gene is TRBV4-3, the J gene TRBJ1-2; D might be TRBD1 (6 bases). V was cut by 0 bases and J by 5 bases, with 13 bases left in between. The CDR3 covers 15 residues. Germline CDR1 and CDR2: LGHNA and YSLEER.

The rearrangement joins TRBV19 to TRBJ2-5; 10 bases map to TRBD2. The V and J ends lost 3 bases and 4 bases, in that order; junction bases with no gene match: 8. The germline gives CDR1 LNHDA, CDR2 SQIVND (reference sequence). The length of the CDR3 is 16 residues. The CDR3: CASSISSGGRGETQYF. The CDR3 region has the DNA TGTGCCAGTAGTATTTCTAGCGGGGGAAGGGGAGAGACCCAGTACTTC.

V gene TRBV5-8 combines with J gene TRBJ2-3; unclear D gene. Per the germline V gene, CDR1 is SGHTS and CDR2 is YDEGEE. CDR3 length equals 15 residues. V lost 4 bases and J lost 2, with 14 bases in between. The CDR3 DNA is TGTGCCAGCAGCCCCCAAACGGTTGACACAGATACGCAGTATTTT. It yields the protein CASSPQTVDTDTQYF. Full variable domain (outside the CDR3, taken from reference TRBV5-8 and TRBJ2-3): EAGVTQSPTHLIKTRGQQATLRCSPISGHTSVYWYQQALGLGLQFLLWYDEGEERNRGNFPPRFSGRQFPNYSSELNVNALELEDSALYLCASSPQTVDTDTQYFGPGTRLTVL.

V and J are TRBV6-5 and TRBJ1-3; D is perhaps TRBD1 (5 bases). CDR3 size: 15 residues. The V gene's germline CDR1 is MNHEY and CDR2 SVGAGI. Trimming took 8 bases from V and 2 from J, leaving 16 bases between them. The CDR3 loop reads CASRRGQATGNTIYF. The CDR3 DNA reads as TGTGCCAGCCGGAGGGGCCAGGCGACTGGAAACACCATATATTTT.